The rows below give T cell receptor beta chains drawn from one sample of a study of CD8+ T cells in alopecia areata. Assay used: immunoSEQ multiplex PCR; TCRdb lists only in-frame clones, some missing. The sample lists 150,000 or so clones, approximately 45% seen once, with about 6.4% in the top ten. Sequences were obtained from CD4+ T cells sorted from blood. These receptors came from a human donor with alopecia areata. CDR3s include the opening cysteine and the closing phenylalanine or tryptophan. The D gene is left open where the match is weak. Rows give clone size only sometimes, using once, few, many, or a class for an expanded clone.

D gene	V gene	clone size	J gene	CDR3 DNA	CDR3 protein
TRBD2	TRBV9	few	TRBJ2-7	TGTGCCAGCAGCGCAACTACTAGCGGGGGGCCCTTCGAGCAGTACTTC	CASSATTSGGPFEQYF
TRBD1	TRBV29-1	-	TRBJ2-1	TGCAGCGTGGCCGGACAGGGTAACAATGAGCAGTTCTTC	CSVAGQGNNEQFF
-	TRBV15	-	TRBJ2-7	TGTGCCACCAGCAGAGATCCCGTCTCCTACGAGCAGTACTTC	CATSRDPVSYEQYF
TRBD2	TRBV5-1	-	TRBJ2-5	TGCGCCAGCAGCCCGACTAGCAGCGGGGAGACCCAGTACTTC	CASSPTSSGETQYF
TRBD2	TRBV6-5	-	TRBJ2-7	TGTGCCAGCAGCGCGACTAGCGGGAGCCACGAGCAGTACTTC	CASSATSGSHEQYF
-	TRBV7-3	-	TRBJ2-3	TGTGCCAGCAGCTCCGAGAACACAGATACGCAGTATTTT	CASSSENTDTQYF
TRBD1	TRBV4-1	-	TRBJ1-2	TGCGCCAGCAGCCTGAACTCCCGGGACAGAGAGTATGGCTACACCTTC	CASSLNSRDREYGYTF
-	TRBV7-2	-	TRBJ2-5	TGTGCCAGCAGCTTCACCGAGACCCAGTACTTC	CASSFTETQYF
TRBD2	TRBV7-8	-	TRBJ2-1	TGTGCCAGCAGCGTCGATGGCGGGAGGATAAATGAGCAGTTCTTC	CASSVDGGRINEQFF
TRBD1	TRBV29-1	-	TRBJ2-3	TGCAGCGCCCCTCTGGGGACAGGGTTGGCAGATACGCAGTATTTT	CSAPLGTGLADTQYF
-	TRBV30	-	TRBJ2-1	TGTGCCTGGAGTCCGGGACTTCCCCCCGGCTACAATGAGCAGTTCTTC	CAWSPGLPPGYNEQFF
-	TRBV7-8	-	TRBJ2-1	TGTGCCAGCAGTCTTACGCTCGCTGAGCAGTTCTTC	CASSLTLAEQFF
-	TRBV7-9	-	TRBJ2-5	TGTGCCAGCAGCTTCCTTGGAGCGGTTGAAGAGACCCAGTACTTC	CASSFLGAVEETQYF
-	TRBV5-1	-	TRBJ2-7	TGCGCCAGCAGCTTGTCGTATGGCTCAGCGGCAATCTCCTACGAGCAGTACTTC	CASSLSYGSAAISYEQYF
TRBD2	TRBV4-1	-	TRBJ2-7	TGCGCCAGCAGCCACTCACTAGCGGGTGGCGAGCAGTACTTC	CASSHSLAGGEQYF
-	TRBV9	-	TRBJ2-1	TGTGCCAGCAGCCCGTGGGAGAGAGACAATGAGCAGTTCTTC	CASSPWERDNEQFF
-	TRBV9	-	TRBJ2-7	TGTGCCAGCAGCGTAGCTGGGGACCAGGCGAGCTCCTACGAGCAGTACTTC	CASSVAGDQASSYEQYF
-	TRBV6-5	-	TRBJ2-5	TGTGCCAGCAGAGTGATCCAAGAGACCCAGTACTTC	CASRVIQETQYF
-	TRBV5-1	-	TRBJ1-1	TGCGCCAGCAGCACCGTCAACACTGAAGCTTTCTTT	CASSTVNTEAFF
-	TRBV29-1	-	TRBJ2-5	TGCAGCGTTCCTCAAAGAGGGGGGGAGACCCAGTACTTC	CSVPQRGGETQYF
-	TRBV29-1	-	TRBJ2-7	TGCAGCGTTGAGGGGCAAACCTACGAGCAGTACTTC	CSVEGQTYEQYF
-	TRBV2	-	TRBJ1-3	TGTGCCACTAAGGAGATAACCTCTGGAAACACCATATATTTT	CATKEITSGNTIYF
-	TRBV25-1	-	TRBJ2-1	TGTGCCAGCCGCATAGGATATGAGCAGTTCTTC	CASRIGYEQFF
-	TRBV2	-	TRBJ1-5	TGTGCCAGCAGTGAGGCGAACGACAATCAGCCCCAGCATTTT	CASSEANDNQPQHF
TRBD1	TRBV25-1	-	TRBJ1-4	TGTGCCAGCAGTCCCACAGGGGGTGTTATTGAAAAACTGTTTTTT	CASSPTGGVIEKLFF
-	TRBV19	-	TRBJ2-7	TGTGCCAGTAGTGGGGTTGCTAGAGATATCCACGAGCAGTACTTC	CASSGVARDIHEQYF
TRBD1	TRBV5-1	-	TRBJ1-1	TGCGCCAGCAGGTTGGGACAGAACGCTGAAGCTTTCTTT	CASRLGQNAEAFF
-	TRBV2	-	TRBJ2-5	TGTGCGAGCAGGTGGGAGACCCAGTACTTC	CASRWETQYF
-	TRBV7-3	once	TRBJ2-3	TGTGCCAGCAGCTTTCCGGGGGCAGATACGCAGTATTTT	CASSFPGADTQYF
TRBD2	TRBV5-1	-	TRBJ2-1	TGCGCCAGCAGCCTCCGACTAGCGGGAGGGCGCAATGAGCAGTTCTTC	CASSLRLAGGRNEQFF
-	TRBV10-2	few	TRBJ2-7	TGCGCCAGCAGTGAGTTAGTTGTGTCCTACGAGCAGTACTTC	CASSELVVSYEQYF
TRBD1	TRBV27	few	TRBJ2-1	TGTGCCAGCAGTTTTTCCAGGGGGCCCCCCACTTACAATGAGCAGTTCTTC	CASSFSRGPPTYNEQFF
-	TRBV10-2	-	TRBJ2-1	TGCGCCAGCAGCCCTTGGGGGCTAGAGCAGTTCTTC	CASSPWGLEQFF
TRBD1	TRBV7-9	-	TRBJ2-1	TGTGCCAGCAGCTTAGTGGGACAGGGGGCAGGCAATGAGCAGTTCTTC	CASSLVGQGAGNEQFF
-	TRBV25-1	-	TRBJ2-1	TGTGCCAGCAGTGATTATAGGACAGAGGGCAATGAGCAGTTCTTC	CASSDYRTEGNEQFF
-	TRBV28	-	TRBJ1-1	TGTGCCAGCACCTCTTGGGGGGCTGAAGCTTTCTTT	CASTSWGAEAFF
-	TRBV18	-	TRBJ1-2	TGTGCCAGCTCACCAGCTCAGGGCTCCAACTATGGCTACACCTTC	CASSPAQGSNYGYTF
TRBD1	TRBV20-1	-	TRBJ2-5	TGCAGTGCTGACAGGGAAGAGACCCAGTACTTC	CSADREETQYF
-	TRBV18	few	TRBJ2-7	TGTGCCAGCTCACCTAGCTCCTACGAGCAGTACTTC	CASSPSSYEQYF
-	TRBV29-1	-	TRBJ2-3	TGCAGCGTTCAGGTGGCTAGCACAGATACGCAGTATTTT	CSVQVASTDTQYF
TRBD1	TRBV2	few	TRBJ1-2	TGTGCCAGCAGGGGGGACAGGGGTCCCTATGGCTACACCTTC	CASRGDRGPYGYTF
-	TRBV2	once	TRBJ2-5	TGTGCCAGCAAGACCCAAGAGACCCAGTACTTC	CASKTQETQYF
-	TRBV29-1	few	TRBJ2-7	TGCAGCGTTGAGGTGGCGGGAAGGTACGAGCAGTACTTC	CSVEVAGRYEQYF
-	TRBV2	-	TRBJ1-2	TGTGCCAGCAGTGAAGACGGACTTAACTATGGCTACACCTTC	CASSEDGLNYGYTF
TRBD1	TRBV5-6	-	TRBJ1-2	TGTGCCAGCACAAGGACAGGGGAGGACTATGGCTACACCTTC	CASTRTGEDYGYTF